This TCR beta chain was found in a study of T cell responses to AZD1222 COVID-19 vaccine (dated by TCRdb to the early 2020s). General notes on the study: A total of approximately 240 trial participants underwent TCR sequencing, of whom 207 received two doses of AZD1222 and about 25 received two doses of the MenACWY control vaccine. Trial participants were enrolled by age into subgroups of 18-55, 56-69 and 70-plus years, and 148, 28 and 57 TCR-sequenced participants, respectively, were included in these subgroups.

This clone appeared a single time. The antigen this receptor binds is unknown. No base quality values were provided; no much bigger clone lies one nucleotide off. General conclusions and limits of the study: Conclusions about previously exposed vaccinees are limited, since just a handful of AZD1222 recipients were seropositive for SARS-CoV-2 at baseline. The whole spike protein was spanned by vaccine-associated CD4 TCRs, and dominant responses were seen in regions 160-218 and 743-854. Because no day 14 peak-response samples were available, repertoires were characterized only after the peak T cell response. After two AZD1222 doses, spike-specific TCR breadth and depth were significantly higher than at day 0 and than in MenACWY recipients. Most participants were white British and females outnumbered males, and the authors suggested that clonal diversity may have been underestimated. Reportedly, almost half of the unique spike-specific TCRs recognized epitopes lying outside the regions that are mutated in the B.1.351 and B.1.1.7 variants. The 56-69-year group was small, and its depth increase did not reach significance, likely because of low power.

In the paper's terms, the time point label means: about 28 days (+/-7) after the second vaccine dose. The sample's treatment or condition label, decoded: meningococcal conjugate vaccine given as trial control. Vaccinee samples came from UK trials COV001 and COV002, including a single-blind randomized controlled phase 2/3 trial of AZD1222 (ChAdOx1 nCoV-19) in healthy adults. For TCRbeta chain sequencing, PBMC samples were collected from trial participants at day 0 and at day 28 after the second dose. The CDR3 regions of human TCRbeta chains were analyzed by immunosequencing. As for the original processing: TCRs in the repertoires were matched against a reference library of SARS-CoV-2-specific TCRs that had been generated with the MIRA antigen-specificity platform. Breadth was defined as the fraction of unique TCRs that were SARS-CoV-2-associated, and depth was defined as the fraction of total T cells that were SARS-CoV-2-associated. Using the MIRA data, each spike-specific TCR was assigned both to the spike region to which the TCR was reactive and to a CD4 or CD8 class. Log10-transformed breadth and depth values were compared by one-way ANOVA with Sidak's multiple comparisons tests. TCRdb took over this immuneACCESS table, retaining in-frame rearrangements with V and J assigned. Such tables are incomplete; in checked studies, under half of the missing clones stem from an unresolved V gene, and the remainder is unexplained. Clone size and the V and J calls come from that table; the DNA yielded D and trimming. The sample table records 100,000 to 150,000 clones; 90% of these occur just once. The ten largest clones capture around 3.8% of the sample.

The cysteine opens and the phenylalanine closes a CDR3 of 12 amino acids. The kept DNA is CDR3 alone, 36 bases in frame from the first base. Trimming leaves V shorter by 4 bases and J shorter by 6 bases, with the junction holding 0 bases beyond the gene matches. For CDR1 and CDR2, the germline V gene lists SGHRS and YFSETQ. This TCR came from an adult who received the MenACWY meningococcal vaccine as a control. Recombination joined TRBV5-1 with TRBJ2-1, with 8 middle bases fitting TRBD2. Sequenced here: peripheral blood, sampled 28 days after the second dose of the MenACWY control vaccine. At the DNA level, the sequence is TGCGCCAGCAGCCGGGAGGGCAATGAGCAGTTCTTC. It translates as CASSREGNEQFF.